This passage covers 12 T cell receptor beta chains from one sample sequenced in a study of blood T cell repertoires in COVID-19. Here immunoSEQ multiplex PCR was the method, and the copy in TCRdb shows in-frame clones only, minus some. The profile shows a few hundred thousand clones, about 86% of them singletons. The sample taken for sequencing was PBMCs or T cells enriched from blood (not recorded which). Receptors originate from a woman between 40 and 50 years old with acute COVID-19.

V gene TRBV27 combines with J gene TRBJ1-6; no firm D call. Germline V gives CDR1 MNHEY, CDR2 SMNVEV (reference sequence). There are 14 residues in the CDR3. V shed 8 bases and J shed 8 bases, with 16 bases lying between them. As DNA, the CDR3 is TGTGCCAGCGTTAAAGTATTCGAGGATTCACCCCTCCACTTT. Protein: CASVKVFEDSPLHF.

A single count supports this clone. CDR3 bases: TGTGCCAGCGGTTCCTATCACGAGCAGTACTTC. Translating gives CASGSYHEQYF. The chain joins TRBV2 to TRBJ2-7; no reliable D call. This CDR3 is 11 amino acids long. Per germline, CDR1 SNHLY and CDR2 FYNNEI. Trimming took off 8 bases at V and 5 bases at J, with 10 bases between the two ends. Full variable domain (missing parts from reference TRBV2 and TRBJ2-7): EPEVTQTPSHQVTQMGQEVILRCVPISNHLYFYWYRQILGQKVEFLVSFYNNEISEKSEIFDDQFSVERPDGSNFTLKIRSTKLEDSAMYFCASGSYHEQYFGPGTRLTVT.

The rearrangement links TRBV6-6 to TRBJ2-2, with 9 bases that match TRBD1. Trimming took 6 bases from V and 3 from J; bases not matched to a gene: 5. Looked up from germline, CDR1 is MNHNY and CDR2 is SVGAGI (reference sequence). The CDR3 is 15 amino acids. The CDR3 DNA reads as TGTGCCAGCAGCCATCGACAGGGGGACACCGGGGAGCTGTTTTTT. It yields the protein CASSHRQGDTGELFF.

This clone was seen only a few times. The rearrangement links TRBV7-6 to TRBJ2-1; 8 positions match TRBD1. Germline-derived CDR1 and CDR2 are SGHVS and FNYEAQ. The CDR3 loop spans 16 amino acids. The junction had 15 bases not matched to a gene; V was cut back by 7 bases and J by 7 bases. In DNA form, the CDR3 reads TGTGCCAGCACCCGGGGCGGGGACAGGTCTAAAAATGAGCAGTTCTTC. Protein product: CASTRGGDRSKNEQFF.

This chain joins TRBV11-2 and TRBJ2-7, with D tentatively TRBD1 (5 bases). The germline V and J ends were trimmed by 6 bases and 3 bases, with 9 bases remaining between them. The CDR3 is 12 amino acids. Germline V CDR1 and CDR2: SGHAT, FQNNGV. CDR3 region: CASRSQGYEQYF. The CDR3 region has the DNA TGTGCCAGCAGAAGTCAGGGCTACGAGCAGTACTTC. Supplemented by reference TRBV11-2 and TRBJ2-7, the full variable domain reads EAGVAQSPRYKIIEKRQSVAFWCNPISGHATLYWYQQILGQGPKLLIQFQNNGVVDDSQLPKDRFSAERLKGVDSTLKIQPAKLEDSAVYLCASRSQGYEQYFGPGTRLTVT.

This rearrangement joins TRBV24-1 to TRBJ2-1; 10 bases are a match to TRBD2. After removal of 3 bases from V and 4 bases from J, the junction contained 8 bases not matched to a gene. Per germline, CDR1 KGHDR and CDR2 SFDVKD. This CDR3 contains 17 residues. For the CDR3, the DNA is TGTGCCACCAGTGATAGGGGGGCGGGACTAGCGTACAATGAGCAGTTCTTC. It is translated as CATSDRGAGLAYNEQFF.

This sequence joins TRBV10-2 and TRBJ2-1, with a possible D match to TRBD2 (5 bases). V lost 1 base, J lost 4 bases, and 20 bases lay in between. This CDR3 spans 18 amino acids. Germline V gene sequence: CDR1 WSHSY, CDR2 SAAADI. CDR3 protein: CASSEWGDYRTLYNEQFF. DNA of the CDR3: TGCGCCAGCAGTGAGTGGGGAGACTACCGAACTCTTTACAATGAGCAGTTCTTC.

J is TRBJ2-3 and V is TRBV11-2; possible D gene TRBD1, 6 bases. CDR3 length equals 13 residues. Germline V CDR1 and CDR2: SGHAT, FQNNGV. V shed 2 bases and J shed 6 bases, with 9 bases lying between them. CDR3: CASSLLRGDTQYF. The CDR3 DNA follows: TGTGCCAGCAGCTTATTGAGGGGGGATACGCAGTATTTT.

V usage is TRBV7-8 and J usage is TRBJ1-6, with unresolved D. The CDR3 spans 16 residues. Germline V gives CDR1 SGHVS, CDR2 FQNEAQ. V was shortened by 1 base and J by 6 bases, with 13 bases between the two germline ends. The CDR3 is CASSLDPTRSNSPLHF. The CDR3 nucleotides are TGTGCCAGCAGCTTAGATCCGACAAGAAGTAATTCACCCCTCCACTTT.

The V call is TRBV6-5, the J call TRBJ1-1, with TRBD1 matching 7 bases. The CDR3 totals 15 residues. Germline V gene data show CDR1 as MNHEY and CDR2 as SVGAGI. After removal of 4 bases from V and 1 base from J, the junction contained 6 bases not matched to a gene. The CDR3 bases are TGTGCCAGCAGTTCCCGGGACAGCCAGAACACTGAAGCTTTCTTT. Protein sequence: CASSSRDSQNTEAFF.

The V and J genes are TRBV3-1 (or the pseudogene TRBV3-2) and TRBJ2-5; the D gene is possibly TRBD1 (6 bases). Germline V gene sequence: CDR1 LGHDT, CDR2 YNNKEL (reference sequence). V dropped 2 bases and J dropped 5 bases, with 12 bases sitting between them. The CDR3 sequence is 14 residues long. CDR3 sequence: CASSQPQGSETQYF. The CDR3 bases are TGTGCCAGCAGCCAACCTCAGGGGTCGGAGACCCAGTACTTC.

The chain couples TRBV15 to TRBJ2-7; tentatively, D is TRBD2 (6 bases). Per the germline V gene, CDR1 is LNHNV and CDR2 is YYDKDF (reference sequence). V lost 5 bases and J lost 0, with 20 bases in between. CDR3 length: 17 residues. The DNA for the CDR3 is TGTGCCACCAGCGGAGGCAGCGGAGGGACCTTCTCCTACGAGCAGTACTTC. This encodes CATSGGSGGTFSYEQYF.